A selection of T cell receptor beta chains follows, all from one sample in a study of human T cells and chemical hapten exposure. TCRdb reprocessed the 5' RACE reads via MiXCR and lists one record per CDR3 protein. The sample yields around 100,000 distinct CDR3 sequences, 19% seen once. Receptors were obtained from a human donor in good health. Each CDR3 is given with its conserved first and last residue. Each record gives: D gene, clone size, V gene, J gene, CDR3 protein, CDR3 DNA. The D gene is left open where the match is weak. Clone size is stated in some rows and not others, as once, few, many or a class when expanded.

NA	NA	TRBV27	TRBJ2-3	CASSPQVVADTDTQYF	TGTGCCAGCAGTCCCCAAGTGGTGGCGGACACAGATACGCAGTATTTT
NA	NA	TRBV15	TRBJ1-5	CATSSDTGINQPQHF	TGTGCCACCAGCAGCGACACAGGCATCAATCAGCCCCAGCATTTT
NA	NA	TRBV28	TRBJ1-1	CASSLDPRTEAFF	TGTGCCAGCAGTTTAGACCCGCGAACTGAAGCTTTCTTT
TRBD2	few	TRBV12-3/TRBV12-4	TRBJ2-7	CASSFAWGLAGYEQYF	TGTGCCAGCAGTTTTGCTTGGGGCCTAGCGGGCTACGAGCAGTACTTC
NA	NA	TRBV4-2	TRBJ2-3	CASSQDTADTQYF	TGTGCCAGCAGCCAGGACACCGCAGATACGCAGTATTTT
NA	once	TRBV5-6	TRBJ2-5	CASSWTLQETQYF	TGTGCCAGCAGCTGGACCCTTCAAGAGACCCAGTACTTC
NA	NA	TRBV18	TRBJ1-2	CASSPRWGAEGYTF	TGTGCCAGCTCACCGCGATGGGGGGCCGAGGGCTACACCTTC
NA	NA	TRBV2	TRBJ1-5	CASMSDANQPQHF	TGTGCCAGCATGTCCGACGCCAATCAGCCCCAGCATTTT
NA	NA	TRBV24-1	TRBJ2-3	CATSDPRGQPDTQYF	TGTGCCACCAGTGATCCACGGGGCCAGCCAGATACGCAGTATTTT
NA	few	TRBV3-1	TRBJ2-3	CASSQVRDTQYF	TGTGCCAGCAGCCAAGTCCGTGATACGCAGTATTTT
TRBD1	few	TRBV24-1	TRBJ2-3	CATSVGQARTQYF	TGTGCCACCAGTGTGGGACAGGCTAGGACGCAGTATTTT
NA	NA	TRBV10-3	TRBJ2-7	CAISESKGHEQYF	TGTGCCATCAGCGAGTCGAAGGGACACGAGCAGTACTTC
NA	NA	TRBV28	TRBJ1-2	CASSPLVWTRNYGYTF	TGTGCCAGCAGTCCCCTAGTCTGGACTAGGAACTATGGCTACACCTTC
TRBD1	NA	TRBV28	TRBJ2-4	CASSLLFNGQGIGIQYF	TGTGCCAGCAGTTTATTATTCAACGGACAGGGGATAGGCATTCAGTACTTC
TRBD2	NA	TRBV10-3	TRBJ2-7	CAISESKAGAGSYEQYF	TGTGCCATCAGTGAGTCGAAAGCGGGGGCAGGATCCTACGAGCAGTACTTC
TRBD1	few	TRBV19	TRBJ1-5	CASSIDQGAYQPQHF	TGTGCCAGTAGTATAGATCAGGGGGCATATCAGCCCCAGCATTTT
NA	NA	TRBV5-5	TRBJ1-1	CASSLWVKGTEAFF	TGTGCCAGCAGCTTGTGGGTGAAGGGCACTGAAGCTTTCTTT
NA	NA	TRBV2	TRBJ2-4	CASSERYQAKNIQYF	TGTGCCAGCAGTGAAAGGTACCAAGCCAAAAACATTCAGTACTTC
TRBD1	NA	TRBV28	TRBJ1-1	CASSLTGLNTEAFF	TGTGCCAGCAGTTTGACAGGGCTGAACACTGAAGCTTTCTTT
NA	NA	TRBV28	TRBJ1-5	CASHNQPQHF	TGTGCCAGCCACAATCAGCCCCAGCATTTT
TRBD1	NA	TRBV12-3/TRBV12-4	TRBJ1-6	CASSRTGDSPLHF	TGTGCCAGCAGCCGGACAGGAGATTCACCCCTCCACTTT
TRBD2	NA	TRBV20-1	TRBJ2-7	CSAFIAGGSYEQYF	TGCAGTGCTTTTATAGCGGGAGGCTCCTACGAGCAGTACTTC
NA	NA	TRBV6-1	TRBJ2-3	CASRSQGQAITDTQYF	TGTGCCAGCAGGTCTCAGGGGCAAGCTATCACAGATACGCAGTATTTT
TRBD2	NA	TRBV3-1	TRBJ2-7	CASSPRTSGHLSYEQYF	TGTGCCAGCAGCCCGAGGACTAGCGGGCACTTGTCCTACGAGCAGTACTTC
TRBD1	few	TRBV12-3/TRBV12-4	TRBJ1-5	CASSRGQGGQPQHF	TGTGCCAGCAGCCGGGGACAGGGAGGTCAGCCCCAGCATTTT
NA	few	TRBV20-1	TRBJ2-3	CSASSGTSTDTQYF	TGCAGTGCTAGTAGTGGGACAAGCACAGATACGCAGTATTTT
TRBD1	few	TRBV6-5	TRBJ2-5	CASSHDRVKETQYF	TGTGCCAGCAGTCACGACAGGGTTAAAGAGACCCAGTACTTC
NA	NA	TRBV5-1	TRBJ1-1	CASRLGGGNTEAFF	TGCGCCAGCAGATTGGGTGGGGGAAACACTGAAGCTTTCTTT
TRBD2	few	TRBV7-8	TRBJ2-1	CASSAGLAEYNEQFF	TGTGCCAGCAGCGCGGGACTAGCGGAATACAATGAGCAGTTCTTC
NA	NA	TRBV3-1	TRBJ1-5	CASSRIQGQPQHF	TGTGCCAGCAGCCGAATACAGGGCCAGCCCCAGCATTTT
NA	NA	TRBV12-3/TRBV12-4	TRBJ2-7	CASSFLGRGAYEQYF	TGTGCCAGCAGTTTTTTAGGTCGAGGAGCTTACGAGCAGTACTTC
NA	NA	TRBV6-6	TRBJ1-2	CASTGFNYGYTF	TGTGCCAGCACGGGATTTAACTATGGCTACACCTTC
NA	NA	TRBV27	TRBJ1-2	CASSLGKGDGYTF	TGTGCCAGCAGTTTAGGGAAAGGGGATGGCTACACCTTC
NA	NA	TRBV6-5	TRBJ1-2	CASRLQGYSDGDTF	TGTGCCAGCAGGTTACAGGGATACAGCGATGGCGACACCTTC
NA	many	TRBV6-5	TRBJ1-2	CASSPYGVGYTF	TGTGCCAGCAGCCCCTATGGGGTTGGCTACACCTTC
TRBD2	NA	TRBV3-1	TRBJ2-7	CASSQVAGLSYEQYF	TGTGCCAGCAGCCAAGTAGCGGGGCTCTCCTACGAGCAGTACTTC
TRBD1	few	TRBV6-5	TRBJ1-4	CASSLIPGGREKLFF	TGTGCCAGCAGCCTAATCCCAGGGGGCCGAGAAAAACTGTTTTTT
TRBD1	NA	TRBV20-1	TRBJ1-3	CSARGYRDRSSGNTIYF	TGCAGTGCTAGAGGTTACCGGGACAGGAGCTCTGGAAACACCATATATTTT